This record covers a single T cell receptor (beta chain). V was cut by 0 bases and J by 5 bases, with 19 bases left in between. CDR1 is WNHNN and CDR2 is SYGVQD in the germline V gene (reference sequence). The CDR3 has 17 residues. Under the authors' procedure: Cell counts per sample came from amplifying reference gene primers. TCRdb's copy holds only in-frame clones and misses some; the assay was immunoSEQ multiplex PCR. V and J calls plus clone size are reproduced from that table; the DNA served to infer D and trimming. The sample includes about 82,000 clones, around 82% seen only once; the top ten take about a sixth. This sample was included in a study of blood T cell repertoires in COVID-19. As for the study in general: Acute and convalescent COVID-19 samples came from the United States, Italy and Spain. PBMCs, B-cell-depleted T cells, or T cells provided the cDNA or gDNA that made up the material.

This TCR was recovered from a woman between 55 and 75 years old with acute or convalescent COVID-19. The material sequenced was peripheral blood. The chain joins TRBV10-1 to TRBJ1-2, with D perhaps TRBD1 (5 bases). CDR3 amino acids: CASSESRSEGSYYGYTF. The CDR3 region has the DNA TGCGCCAGCAGTGAGTCGAGGTCGGAGGGGAGCTATTATGGCTACACCTTC.